This T cell receptor beta chain was sequenced during a study of T cell clonotyping in hematopoietic cell transplantation. In the study overall: Pretransplant recipient samples were taken after cytoreduction. General study findings and limits: Pathologically expanded recipient clonotypes increased progressively from day 30 to day 180 as diversity fell. CD4 and CD8 repertoire contributions could not be separated without sorting.

Regarding this clone: Its cognate antigen is unknown.

The protocol was immunoSEQ multiplex PCR, while the TCRdb copy is restricted to in-frame clones and leaves out a portion. In the table there are some 9,600 clones, roughly 87% of which are singletons. The time point is: recipient sample about 28 days before transplant, after cytoreduction. Deletions cut 5 bases from V and 0 bases from J, with 8 bases between. The CDR3 contains 13 residues. Germline CDR1 reads SGHDT; CDR2 reads YYEEEE. The receptor was isolated from a woman in her forties or fifties with chronic myeloid leukemia. Some clones in this sample may be carry-over from other donors' samples. The source material was peripheral blood mononuclear cells, sampled before stem cell transplant. V gene TRBV5-6 combines with J gene TRBJ1-1; D possibly corresponds to TRBD1 (6 bases). CDR3 in amino acids: CASRRGMNTEAFF. CDR3 nucleotide sequence: TGTGCCAGCAGAAGGGGGATGAACACTGAAGCTTTCTTT.